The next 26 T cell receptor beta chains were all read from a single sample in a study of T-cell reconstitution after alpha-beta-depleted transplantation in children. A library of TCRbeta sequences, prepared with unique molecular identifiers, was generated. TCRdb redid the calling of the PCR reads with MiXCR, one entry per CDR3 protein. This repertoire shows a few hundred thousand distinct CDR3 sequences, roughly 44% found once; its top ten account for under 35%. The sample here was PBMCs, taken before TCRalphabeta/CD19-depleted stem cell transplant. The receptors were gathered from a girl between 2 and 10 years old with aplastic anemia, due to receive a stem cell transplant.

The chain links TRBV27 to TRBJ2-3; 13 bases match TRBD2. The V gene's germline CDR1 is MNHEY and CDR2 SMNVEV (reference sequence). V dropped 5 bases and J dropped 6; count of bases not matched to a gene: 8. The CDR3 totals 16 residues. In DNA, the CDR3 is TGTGCCAGCAGTCTTTTGACTAGCGGGAGGAAGGATACGCAGTATTTT. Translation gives CASSLLTSGRKDTQYF.

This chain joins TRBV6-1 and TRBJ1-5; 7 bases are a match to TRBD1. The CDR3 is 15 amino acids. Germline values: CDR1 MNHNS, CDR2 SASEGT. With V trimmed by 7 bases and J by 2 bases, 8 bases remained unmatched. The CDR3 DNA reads TGTGCCAGCATGGGGCTGGGGACAGGCAATCAGCCCCAGCATTTT. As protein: CASMGLGTGNQPQHF.

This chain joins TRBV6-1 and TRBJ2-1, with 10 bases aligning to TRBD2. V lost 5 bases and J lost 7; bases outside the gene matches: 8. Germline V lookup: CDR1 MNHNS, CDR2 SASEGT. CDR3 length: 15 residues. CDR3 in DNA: TGTGCCAGCAGTCCCCGAGCGGGAGGGAGAAATGAGCAGTTCTTC. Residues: CASSPRAGGRNEQFF.

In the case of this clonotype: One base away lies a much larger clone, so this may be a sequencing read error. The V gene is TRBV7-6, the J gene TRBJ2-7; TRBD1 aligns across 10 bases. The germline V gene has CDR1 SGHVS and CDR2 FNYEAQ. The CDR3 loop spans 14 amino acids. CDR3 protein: CASSYGTGDYEQSF. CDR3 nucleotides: TGTGCCAGCAGCTACGGGACAGGGGACTACGAGCAGTCCTTC.

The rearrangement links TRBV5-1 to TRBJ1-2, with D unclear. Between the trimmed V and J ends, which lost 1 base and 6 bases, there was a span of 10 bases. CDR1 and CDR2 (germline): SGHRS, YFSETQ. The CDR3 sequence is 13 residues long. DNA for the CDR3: TGCGCCAGCAGCTTGACCGCTACGGATGGCTACACCTTC. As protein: CASSLTATDGYTF.

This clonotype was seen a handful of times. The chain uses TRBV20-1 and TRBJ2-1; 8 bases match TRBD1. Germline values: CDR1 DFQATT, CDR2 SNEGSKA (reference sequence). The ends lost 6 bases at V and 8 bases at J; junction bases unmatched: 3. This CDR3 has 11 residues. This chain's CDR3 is CSATDRDEQFF. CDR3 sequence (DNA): TGCAGTGCAACGGACAGGGATGAGCAGTTCTTC.

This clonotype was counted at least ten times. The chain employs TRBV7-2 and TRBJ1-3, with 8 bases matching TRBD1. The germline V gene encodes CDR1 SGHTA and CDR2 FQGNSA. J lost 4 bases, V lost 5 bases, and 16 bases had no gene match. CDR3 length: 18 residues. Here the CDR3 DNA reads TGTGCCAGCAGCCCCTCACCTCTCCAGGGGGCGCGGGGAAACACCATATATTTT. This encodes CASSPSPLQGARGNTIYF.

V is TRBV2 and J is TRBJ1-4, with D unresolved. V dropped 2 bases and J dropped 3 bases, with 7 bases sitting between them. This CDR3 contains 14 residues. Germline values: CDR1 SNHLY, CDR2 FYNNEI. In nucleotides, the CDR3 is TGTGCCAGCAGTGAATACCCGGCTAATGAAAAACTGTTTTTT. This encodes CASSEYPANEKLFF.

For the CDR3, the DNA is TGCGCCAGCAGCCAAGATATTGGGACAGGGGAGGACGGGGAGCTGTTTTTT. It translates to CASSQDIGTGEDGELFF. This sequence joins TRBV4-1 and TRBJ2-2, with 10 bases identical to TRBD1. V gave up 0 bases and J gave up 7 bases; unmatched junction bases: 8. The germline CDR1 and CDR2 sequences are MGHRA and YSYEKL. CDR3 length: 17 residues.

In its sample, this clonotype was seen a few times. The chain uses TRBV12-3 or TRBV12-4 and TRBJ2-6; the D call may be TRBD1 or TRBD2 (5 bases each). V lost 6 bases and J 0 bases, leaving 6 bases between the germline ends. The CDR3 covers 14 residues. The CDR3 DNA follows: TGTGCCAGCAGGGGGGTCTCTGGGGCCAACGTCCTGACTTTC. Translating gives CASRGVSGANVLTF.

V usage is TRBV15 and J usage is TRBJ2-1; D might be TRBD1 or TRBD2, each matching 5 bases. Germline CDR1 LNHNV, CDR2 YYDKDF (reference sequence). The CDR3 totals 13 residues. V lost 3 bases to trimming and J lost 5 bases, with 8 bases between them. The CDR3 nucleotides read TGTGCCACCAGCAGTGGGGGACACAATGAGCAGTTCTTC. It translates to CATSSGGHNEQFF.

The CDR3 is CSANGGRPGDTQYF. CDR3 DNA: TGCAGTGCGAATGGCGGGAGGCCAGGAGATACGCAGTATTTT. The chain employs TRBV20-1 and TRBJ2-3, with TRBD2 identical over 8 bases. From germline, CDR1 is DFQATT and CDR2 SNEGSKA (reference sequence). The trim removed 6 bases at V and 5 bases at J, leaving 10 bases unmatched. The CDR3 consists of 14 residues.

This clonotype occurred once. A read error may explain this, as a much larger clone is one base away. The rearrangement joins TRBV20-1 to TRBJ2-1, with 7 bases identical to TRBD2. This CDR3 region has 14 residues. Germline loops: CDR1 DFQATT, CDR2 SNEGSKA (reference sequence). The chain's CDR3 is CSASVREVYNERFF. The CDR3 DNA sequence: TGCAGTGCTAGTGTTCGGGAGGTGTACAATGAGCGGTTCTTC.

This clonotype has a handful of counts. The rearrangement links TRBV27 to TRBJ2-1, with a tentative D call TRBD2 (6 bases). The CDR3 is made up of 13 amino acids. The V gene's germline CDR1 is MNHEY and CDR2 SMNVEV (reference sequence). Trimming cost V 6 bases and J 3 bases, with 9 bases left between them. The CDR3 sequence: CASSRGDYNEQFF. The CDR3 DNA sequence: TGTGCCAGCAGCCGCGGGGACTACAATGAGCAGTTCTTC.

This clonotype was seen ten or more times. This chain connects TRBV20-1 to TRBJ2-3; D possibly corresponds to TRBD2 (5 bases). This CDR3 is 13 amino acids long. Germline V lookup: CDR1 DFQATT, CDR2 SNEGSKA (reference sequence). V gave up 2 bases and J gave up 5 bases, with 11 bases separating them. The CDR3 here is CSARFSARDTQYF. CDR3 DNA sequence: TGCAGTGCTAGATTTAGCGCCCGAGATACGCAGTATTTT.

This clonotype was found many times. The CDR3 DNA is TGTGCCAGCAGCCCGAGGTCCAGGTTGTCGTTGGATGAAAAACTGTTTTTT. It encodes CASSPRSRLSLDEKLFF. This chain links TRBV7-9 with TRBJ1-4; the D is unclear. V lost 5 bases and J lost 6, with 22 bases in between. The CDR3 totals 17 residues. CDR1 and CDR2 (germline): SEHNR, FQNEAQ (reference sequence).

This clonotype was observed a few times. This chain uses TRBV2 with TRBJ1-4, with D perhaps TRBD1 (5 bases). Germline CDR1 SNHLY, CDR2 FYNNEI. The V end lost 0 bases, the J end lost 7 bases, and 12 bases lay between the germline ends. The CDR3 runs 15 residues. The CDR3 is CASSEARGGGEKLFF. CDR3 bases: TGTGCCAGCAGTGAAGCGCGCGGGGGGGGTGAAAAACTGTTTTTT. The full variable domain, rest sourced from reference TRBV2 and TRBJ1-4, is EPEVTQTPSHQVTQMGQEVILRCVPISNHLYFYWYRQILGQKVEFLVSFYNNEISEKSEIFDDQFSVERPDGSNFTLKIRSTKLEDSAMYFCASSEARGGGEKLFFGSGTQLSVL.

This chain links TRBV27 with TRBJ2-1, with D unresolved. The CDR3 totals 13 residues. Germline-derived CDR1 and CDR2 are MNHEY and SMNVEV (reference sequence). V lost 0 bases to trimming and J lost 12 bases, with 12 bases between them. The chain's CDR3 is CASSLSSDRWQFF. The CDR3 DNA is TGTGCCAGCAGTTTATCGTCGGATAGGTGGCAGTTCTTC.

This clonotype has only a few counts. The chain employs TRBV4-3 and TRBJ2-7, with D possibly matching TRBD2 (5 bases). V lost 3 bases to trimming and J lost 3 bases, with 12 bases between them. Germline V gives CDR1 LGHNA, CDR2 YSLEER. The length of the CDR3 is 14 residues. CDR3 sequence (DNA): TGCGCCAGCAGCCAGAAACTAGGAGTCTACGAGCAGTACTTC. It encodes CASSQKLGVYEQYF.

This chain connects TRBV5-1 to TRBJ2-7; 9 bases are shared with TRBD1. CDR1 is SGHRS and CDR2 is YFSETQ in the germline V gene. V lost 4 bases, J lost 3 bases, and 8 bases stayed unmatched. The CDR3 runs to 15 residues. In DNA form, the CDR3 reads TGCGCCAGCAGCATCTCGGACAGGGGCATCTACGAGCAGTACTTC. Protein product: CASSISDRGIYEQYF.

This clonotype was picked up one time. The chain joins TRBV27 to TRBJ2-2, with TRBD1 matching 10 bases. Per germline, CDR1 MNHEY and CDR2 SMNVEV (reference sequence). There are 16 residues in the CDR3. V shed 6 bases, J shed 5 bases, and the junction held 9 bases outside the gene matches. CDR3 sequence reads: CASRPSSGQGTGELFF. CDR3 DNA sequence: TGTGCCAGCAGGCCCTCCTCGGGACAGGGGACCGGGGAGCTGTTTTTT.

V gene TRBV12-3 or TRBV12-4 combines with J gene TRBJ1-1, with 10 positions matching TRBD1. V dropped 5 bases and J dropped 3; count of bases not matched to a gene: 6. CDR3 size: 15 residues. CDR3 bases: TGTGCCAGCAGTCCCCGACAGGGGGCGGACACTGAAGCTTTCTTT. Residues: CASSPRQGADTEAFF.

This CDR3 reads CASSITSGRAGYNEQFF. The CDR3 DNA reads as TGTGCCAGCAGCATTACTAGCGGGAGGGCAGGGTACAATGAGCAGTTCTTC. This chain links TRBV9 with TRBJ2-1; 13 bases are shared with TRBD2. V was pared by 4 bases and J by 4 bases, with 8 bases of the junction left unmatched. This CDR3 comprises 17 residues. Germline loops: CDR1 SGDLS, CDR2 YYNGEE.

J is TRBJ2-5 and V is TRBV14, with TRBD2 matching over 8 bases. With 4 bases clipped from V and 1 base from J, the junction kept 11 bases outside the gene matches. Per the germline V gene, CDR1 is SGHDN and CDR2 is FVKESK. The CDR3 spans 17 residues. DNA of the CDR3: TGTGCCAGCAGCCCCGGTTTGGCTAGCGGGTCCCAAGAGACCCAGTACTTC. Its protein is CASSPGLASGSQETQYF.

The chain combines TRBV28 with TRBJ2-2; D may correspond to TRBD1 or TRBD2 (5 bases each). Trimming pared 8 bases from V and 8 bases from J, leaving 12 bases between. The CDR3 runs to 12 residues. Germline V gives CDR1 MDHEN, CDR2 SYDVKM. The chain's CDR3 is CASGGGRGELFF. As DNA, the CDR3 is TGTGCCAGCGGTGGGGGAAGGGGGGAGCTGTTTTTT.

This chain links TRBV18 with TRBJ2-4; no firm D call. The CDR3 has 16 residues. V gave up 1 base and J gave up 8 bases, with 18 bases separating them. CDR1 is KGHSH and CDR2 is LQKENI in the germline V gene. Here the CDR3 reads CASSPQGPGGRDIQYF. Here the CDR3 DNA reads TGTGCCAGCTCACCACAGGGTCCGGGCGGTCGGGACATTCAGTACTTC.